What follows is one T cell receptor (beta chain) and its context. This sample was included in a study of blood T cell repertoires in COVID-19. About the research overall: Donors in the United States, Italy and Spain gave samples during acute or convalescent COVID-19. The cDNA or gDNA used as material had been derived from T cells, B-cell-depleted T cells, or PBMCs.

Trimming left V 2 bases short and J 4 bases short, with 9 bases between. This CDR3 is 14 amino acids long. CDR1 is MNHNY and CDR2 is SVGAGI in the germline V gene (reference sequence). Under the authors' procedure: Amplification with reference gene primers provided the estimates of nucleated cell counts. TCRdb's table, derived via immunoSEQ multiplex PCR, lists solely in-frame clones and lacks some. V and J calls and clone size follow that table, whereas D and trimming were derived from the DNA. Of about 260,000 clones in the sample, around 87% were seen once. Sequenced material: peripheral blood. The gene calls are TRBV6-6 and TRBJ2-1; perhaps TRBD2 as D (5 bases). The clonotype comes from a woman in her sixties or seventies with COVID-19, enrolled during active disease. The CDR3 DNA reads TGTGCCAGCAGTTACGTAGCGTCGTACAATGAGCAGTTCTTC. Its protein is CASSYVASYNEQFF.